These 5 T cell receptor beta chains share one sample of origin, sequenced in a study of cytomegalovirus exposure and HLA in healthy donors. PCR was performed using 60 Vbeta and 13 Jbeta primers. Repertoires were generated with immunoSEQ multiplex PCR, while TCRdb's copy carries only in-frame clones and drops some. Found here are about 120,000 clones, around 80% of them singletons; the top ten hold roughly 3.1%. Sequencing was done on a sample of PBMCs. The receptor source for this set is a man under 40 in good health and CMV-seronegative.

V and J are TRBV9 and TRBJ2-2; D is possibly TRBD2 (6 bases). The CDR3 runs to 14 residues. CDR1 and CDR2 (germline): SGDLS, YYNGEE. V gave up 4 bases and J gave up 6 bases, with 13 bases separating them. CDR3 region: CASSTPGVPGELFF. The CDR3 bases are TGTGCCAGCAGCACCCCGGGAGTTCCCGGGGAGCTGTTTTTT. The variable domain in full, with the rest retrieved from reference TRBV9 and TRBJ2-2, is DSGVTQTPKHLITATGQRVTLRCSPRSGDLSVYWYQQSLDQGLQFLIQYYNGEERAKGNILERFSAQQFPDLHSELNLSSLELGDSALYFCASSTPGVPGELFFGEGSRLTVL.

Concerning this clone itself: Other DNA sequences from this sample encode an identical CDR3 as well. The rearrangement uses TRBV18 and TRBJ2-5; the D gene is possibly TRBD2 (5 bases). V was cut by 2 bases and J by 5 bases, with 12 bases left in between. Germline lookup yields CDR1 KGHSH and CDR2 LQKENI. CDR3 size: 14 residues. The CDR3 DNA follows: TGTGCCAGCTCACCAAAAGGAGGTGGCGAGACCCAGTACTTC. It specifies CASSPKGGGETQYF.

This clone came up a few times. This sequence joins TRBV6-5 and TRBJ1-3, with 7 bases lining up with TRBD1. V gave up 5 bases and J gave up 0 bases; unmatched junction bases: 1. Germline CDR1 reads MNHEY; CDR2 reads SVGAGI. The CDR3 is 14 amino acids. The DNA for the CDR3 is TGTGCCAGCAGTAGGGACAGCTCTGGAAACACCATATATTTT. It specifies CASSRDSSGNTIYF.

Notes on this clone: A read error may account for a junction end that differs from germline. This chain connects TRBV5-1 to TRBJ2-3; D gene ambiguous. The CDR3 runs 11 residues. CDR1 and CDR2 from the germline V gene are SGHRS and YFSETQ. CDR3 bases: TGCGCCAGCAGCCCCGGAGACCAATCTGATTTT. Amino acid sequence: CASSPGDQSDF.

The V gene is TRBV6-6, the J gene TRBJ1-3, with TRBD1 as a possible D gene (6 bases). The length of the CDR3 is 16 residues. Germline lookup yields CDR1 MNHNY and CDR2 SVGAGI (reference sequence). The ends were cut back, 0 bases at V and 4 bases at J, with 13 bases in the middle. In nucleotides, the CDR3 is TGTGCCAGCAGTTACTCTACCCAAAGGGGGGGAAACACCATATATTTT. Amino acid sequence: CASSYSTQRGGNTIYF.